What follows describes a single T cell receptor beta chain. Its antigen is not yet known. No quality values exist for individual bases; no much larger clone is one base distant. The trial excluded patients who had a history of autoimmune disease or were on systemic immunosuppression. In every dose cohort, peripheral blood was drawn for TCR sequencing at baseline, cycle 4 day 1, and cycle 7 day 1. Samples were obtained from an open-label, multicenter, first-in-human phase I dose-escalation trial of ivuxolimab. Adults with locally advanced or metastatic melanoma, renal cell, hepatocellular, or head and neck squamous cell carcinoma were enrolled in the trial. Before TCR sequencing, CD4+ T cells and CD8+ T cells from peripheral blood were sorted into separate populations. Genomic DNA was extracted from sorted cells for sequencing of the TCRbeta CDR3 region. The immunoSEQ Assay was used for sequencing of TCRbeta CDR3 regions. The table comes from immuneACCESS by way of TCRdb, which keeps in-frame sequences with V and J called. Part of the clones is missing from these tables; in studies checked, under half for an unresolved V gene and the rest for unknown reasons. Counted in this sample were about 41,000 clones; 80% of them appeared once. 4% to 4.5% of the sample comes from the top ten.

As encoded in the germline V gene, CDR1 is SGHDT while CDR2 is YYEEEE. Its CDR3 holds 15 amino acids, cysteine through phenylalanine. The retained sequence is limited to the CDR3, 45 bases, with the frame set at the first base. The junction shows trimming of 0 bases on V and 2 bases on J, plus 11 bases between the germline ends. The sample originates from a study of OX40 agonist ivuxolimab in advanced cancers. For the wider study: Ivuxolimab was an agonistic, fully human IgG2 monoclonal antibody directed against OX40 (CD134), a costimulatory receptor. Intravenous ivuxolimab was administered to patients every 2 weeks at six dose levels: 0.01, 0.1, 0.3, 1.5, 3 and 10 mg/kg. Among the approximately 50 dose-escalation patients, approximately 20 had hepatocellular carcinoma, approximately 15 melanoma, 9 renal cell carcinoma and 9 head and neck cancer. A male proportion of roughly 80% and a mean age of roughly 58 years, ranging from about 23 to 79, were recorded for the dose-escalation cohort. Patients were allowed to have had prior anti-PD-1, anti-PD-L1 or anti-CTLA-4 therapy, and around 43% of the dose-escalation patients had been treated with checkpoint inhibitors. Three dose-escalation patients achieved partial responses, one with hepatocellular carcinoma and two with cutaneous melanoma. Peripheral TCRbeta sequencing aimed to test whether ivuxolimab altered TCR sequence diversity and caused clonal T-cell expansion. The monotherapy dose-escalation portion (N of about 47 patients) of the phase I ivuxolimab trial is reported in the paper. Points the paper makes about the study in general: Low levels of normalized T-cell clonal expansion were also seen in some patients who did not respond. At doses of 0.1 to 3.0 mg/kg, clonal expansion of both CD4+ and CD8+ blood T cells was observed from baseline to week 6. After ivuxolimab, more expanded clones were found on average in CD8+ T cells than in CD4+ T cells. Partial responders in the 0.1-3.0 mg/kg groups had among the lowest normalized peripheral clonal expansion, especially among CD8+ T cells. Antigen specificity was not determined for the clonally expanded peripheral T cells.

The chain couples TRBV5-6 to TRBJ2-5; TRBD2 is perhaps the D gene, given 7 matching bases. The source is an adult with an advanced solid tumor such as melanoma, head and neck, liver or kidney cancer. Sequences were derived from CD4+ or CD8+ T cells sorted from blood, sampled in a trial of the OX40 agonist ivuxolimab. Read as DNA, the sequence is TGTGCCAGCAGCTTGGCGGGGGGCGGGCAAGAGACCCAGTACTTC. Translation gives CASSLAGGGQETQYF.